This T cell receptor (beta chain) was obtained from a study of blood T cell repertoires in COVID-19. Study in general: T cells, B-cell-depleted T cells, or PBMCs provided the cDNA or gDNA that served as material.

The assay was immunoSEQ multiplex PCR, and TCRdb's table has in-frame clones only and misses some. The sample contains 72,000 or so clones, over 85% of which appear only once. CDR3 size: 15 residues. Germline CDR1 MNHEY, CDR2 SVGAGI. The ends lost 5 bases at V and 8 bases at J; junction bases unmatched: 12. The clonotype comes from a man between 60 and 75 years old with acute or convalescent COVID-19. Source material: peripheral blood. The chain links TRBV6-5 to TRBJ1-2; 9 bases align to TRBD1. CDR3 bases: TGTGCCAGCAGTATAGTATCACAGGGGGCGCAAGGCTACACCTTC. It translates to CASSIVSQGAQGYTF.